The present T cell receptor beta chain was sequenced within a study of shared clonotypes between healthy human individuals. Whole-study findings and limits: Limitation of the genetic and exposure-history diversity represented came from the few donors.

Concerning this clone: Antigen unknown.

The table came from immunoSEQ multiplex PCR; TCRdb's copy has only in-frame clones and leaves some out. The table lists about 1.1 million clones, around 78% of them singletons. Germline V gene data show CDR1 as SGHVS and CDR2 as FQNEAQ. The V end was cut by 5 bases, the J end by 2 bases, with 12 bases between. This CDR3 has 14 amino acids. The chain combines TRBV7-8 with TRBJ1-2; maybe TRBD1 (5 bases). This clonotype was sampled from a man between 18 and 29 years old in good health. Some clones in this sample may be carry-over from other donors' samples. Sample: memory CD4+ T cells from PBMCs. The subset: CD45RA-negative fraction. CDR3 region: CASSGQAGNYGYTF. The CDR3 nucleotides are TGTGCCAGCAGCGGGCAGGCAGGGAACTATGGCTACACCTTC.